Listed below are T cell receptor beta chains from one sample, sequenced in a study of blood T cell repertoires in COVID-19. Using immunoSEQ multiplex PCR, the repertoire was profiled, and TCRdb retains in-frame clones only, with some absent. The sample lists approximately 30,000 clones; more than 65% were seen once. The sequencing sample was made of peripheral blood. All receptors come from a man aged 45-60 years with active or convalescent COVID-19. The CDR3 runs from the conserved cysteine through the conserved F or W. A D gene is named only where the DNA matches it firmly. Size is omitted from some rows. Given values are once, few, many or a class for expanded clones.

v_gene,d_gene,j_gene,abundance,CDR3nt,CDR3aa
TRBV5-5,-,TRBJ1-3,-,TGTGCCAGCACCCGACTCGCCACCCAGTTCGGAAACACCATATATTTT,CASTRLATQFGNTIYF
TRBV19,-,TRBJ1-1,-,TGTGCCAGTGTTCCCGGGATGAACACTGAAGCTTTCTTT,CASVPGMNTEAFF
TRBV6-6,-,TRBJ2-2,-,TGTGCCAGCAGTTACCATTCGAACACCGGGGAGCTGTTTTTT,CASSYHSNTGELFF
TRBV9,-,TRBJ2-5,-,TGTGCCAGCAGCGGGGAGGTACAAGAGACCCAGTACTTC,CASSGEVQETQYF
TRBV5-1,TRBD2,TRBJ2-2,few,TGCGCCAGCAGGAAAGGACTAGCGAGGAACACCGGGGAGCTGTTTTTT,CASRKGLARNTGELFF
TRBV2,TRBD2,TRBJ2-5,few,TGTGCCAGCTGGTGGGGGGGTTCGGAGACCCAGTACTTC,CASWWGGSETQYF
TRBV5-1,-,TRBJ1-6,-,TGCGCCAGCAGCTTGGGCTCGGGAGCTGAGAGTTCACCCCTCCACTTT,CASSLGSGAESSPLHF
TRBV2,TRBD1,TRBJ1-5,-,TGTGCCAGCAGAGGGACAGGGGGCTTTGAGCAGCCCCAGCATTTT,CASRGTGGFEQPQHF
TRBV5-6,-,TRBJ1-6,-,TGTGCCAGCAGTCTGACAGGCGGGTATAATTCACCCCTCCACTTT,CASSLTGGYNSPLHF
TRBV11-2,-,TRBJ2-7,-,TGTGCCAGCAGCATTGACAGATTTTCCTACGAGCAGTACTTC,CASSIDRFSYEQYF
TRBV28,-,TRBJ1-6,-,TGTGCCAGCAGTTTCCCCAACACCAATTCACCCCTCCACTTT,CASSFPNTNSPLHF
TRBV18,TRBD1,TRBJ1-2,-,TGTGCCAGCTCACCAAGGACAGGGGGCGACTATGGCTACACCTTC,CASSPRTGGDYGYTF
TRBV6-2/TRBV6-3,-,TRBJ1-1,-,TGTGCCAGCAGCGCGAGCGGGGGGGCCGAAGCTTTCTTT,CASSASGGAEAFF
TRBV6-5,TRBD1,TRBJ2-7,-,TGTGCCAGCAGGGGTGGCAGGGGGATCCTCGAGCAGTACTTC,CASRGGRGILEQYF
TRBV28,-,TRBJ1-6,-,TGTGCCAGCAGTTTCGTCGCAGGTGATTCACCCCTCCACTTT,CASSFVAGDSPLHF
TRBV27,TRBD1,TRBJ2-7,-,TGTGCCAGCAGGGACAGGATAAGCTCCTACGAGCAGTACTTC,CASRDRISSYEQYF
TRBV5-4,-,TRBJ1-2,few,TGTGCCAGCAGCTTGTCCCAGGAGGTCTATGGCTACACCTTC,CASSLSQEVYGYTF
TRBV12-3/TRBV12-4,-,TRBJ2-1,few,TGTGCCAGCAGCCCAGAATACAATGAGCAGTTCTTC,CASSPEYNEQFF
TRBV10-3,-,TRBJ1-3,-,TGTGCCATCAGTGTTGGGGAGGTTATCTCTGGAAACACCATATATTTT,CAISVGEVISGNTIYF
TRBV6-1,TRBD2,TRBJ2-1,once,TGTGCCAGCAGTGACCCCTGGACTAGCGGGGGGGCCAATGAGCAGTTCTTC,CASSDPWTSGGANEQFF
TRBV4-1,-,TRBJ1-2,-,TGCGCCAGCAGCCAAGTTCGCAGGTCTTATGGCTACACCTTC,CASSQVRRSYGYTF
TRBV7-2,-,TRBJ1-3,few,TGTGCCAGCAGTCCCTACTCTGGAAACACCATATATTTT,CASSPYSGNTIYF
TRBV10-1,-,TRBJ2-1,-,TGCGCCAGCAGTGATTGGGGGGACTCGAATTACAATGAGCAGTTCTTC,CASSDWGDSNYNEQFF
TRBV7-2,TRBD1,TRBJ1-1,few,TGTGCCAGCAGCTTAGCTCCCCTTGGACAGGTTTTTGAAGCTTTCTTT,CASSLAPLGQVFEAFF
TRBV12-5,-,TRBJ2-7,few,TGTGCTAGTGGTTTGCCCCGCGGACTCGGCTTCTACGAGCAGTACTTC,CASGLPRGLGFYEQYF
TRBV25-1,TRBD1,TRBJ2-1,-,TGTGCCAGCAGTGAATTAGGGGGCGGGTGGAATGAGCAGTTCTTC,CASSELGGGWNEQFF
TRBV7-9,-,TRBJ2-3,-,TGTGCCAGCATGACGACTAGAACAACCTCTAGCACAGATACGCAGTATTTT,CASMTTRTTSSTDTQYF
TRBV11-2,TRBD1,TRBJ1-5,-,TGTGCCAGCAGCTTCGCCCCGGGACAGGGTAAATATCAGCCCCAGCATTTT,CASSFAPGQGKYQPQHF
TRBV6-5,TRBD1,TRBJ1-1,-,TGTGCCAGCAGTCACAGGGGACAGAACACTGAAGCTTTCTTT,CASSHRGQNTEAFF